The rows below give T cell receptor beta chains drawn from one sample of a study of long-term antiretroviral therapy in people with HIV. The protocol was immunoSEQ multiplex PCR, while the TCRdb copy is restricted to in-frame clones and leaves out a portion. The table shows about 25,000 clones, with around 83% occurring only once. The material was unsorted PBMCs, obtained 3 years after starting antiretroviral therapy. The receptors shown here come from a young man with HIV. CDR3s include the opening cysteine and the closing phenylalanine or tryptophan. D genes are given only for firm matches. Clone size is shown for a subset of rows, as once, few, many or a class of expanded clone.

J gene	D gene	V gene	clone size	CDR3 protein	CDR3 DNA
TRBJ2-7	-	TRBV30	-	CAWSVPSGRISSYEQYF	TGTGCCTGGAGTGTACCTTCGGGACGGATATCCTCCTACGAGCAGTACTTC
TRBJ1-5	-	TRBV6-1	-	CASSAGNLYQPQHF	TGTGCCAGCAGTGCAGGAAACCTTTATCAGCCCCAGCATTTT
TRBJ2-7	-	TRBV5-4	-	CASNYPKNPLGRVAYEQYF	TGTGCCAGCAACTACCCCAAGAACCCGCTTGGCAGGGTGGCCTACGAGCAGTACTTC
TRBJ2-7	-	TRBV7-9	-	CASRRLRGAGAYEQYF	TGTGCCAGCAGACGATTAAGGGGGGCAGGCGCGTACGAGCAGTACTTC
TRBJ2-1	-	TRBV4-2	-	CASSQLSGTYNEQFF	TGTGCCAGCAGCCAACTTAGCGGAACCTACAATGAGCAGTTCTTC
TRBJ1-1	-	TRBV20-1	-	CSATPGLEAFF	TGCAGTGCTACCCCGGGACTTGAAGCTTTCTTT
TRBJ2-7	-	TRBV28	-	CASSLSGSSRNEQYF	TGTGCCAGCAGTTTATCAGGGTCCTCAAGAAACGAGCAGTACTTC
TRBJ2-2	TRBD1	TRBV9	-	CASSVARDRGGTGELFF	TGTGCCAGCAGCGTAGCTCGAGACAGGGGAGGCACCGGGGAGCTGTTTTTT
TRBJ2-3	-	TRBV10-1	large	CASSETFSTDTQYF	TGCGCCAGCAGTGAGACATTTAGCACAGATACGCAGTATTTT
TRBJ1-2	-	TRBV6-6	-	CASSSLAGYTF	TGTGCCAGCAGTTCTTTGGCTGGCTACACCTTC
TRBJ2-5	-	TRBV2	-	CASNLRETETQYF	TGTGCCAGCAATCTTCGCGAAACAGAGACCCAGTACTTC
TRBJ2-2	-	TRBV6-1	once	CASSEFWTGELFF	TGTGCCAGCAGTGAATTCTGGACCGGGGAGCTGTTTTTT
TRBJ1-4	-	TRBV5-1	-	CASSLEALGLATNEKLFF	TGCGCCAGCAGCCTTGAGGCCCTTGGACTAGCAACTAATGAAAAACTGTTTTTT
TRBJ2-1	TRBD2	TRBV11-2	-	CASSLGLAGPEETNEQFF	TGTGCCAGCAGCTTAGGGTTAGCGGGCCCTGAGGAGACTAATGAGCAGTTCTTC
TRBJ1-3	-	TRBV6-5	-	CASSYSPAVSNTIYF	TGTGCCAGCAGTTACTCGCCCGCAGTGTCGAACACCATATATTTT
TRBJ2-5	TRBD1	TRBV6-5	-	CASSYVGTGVETQYF	TGTGCCAGCAGTTACGTCGGGACAGGGGTGGAGACCCAGTACTTC
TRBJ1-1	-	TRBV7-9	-	CASSAGPEGWSTEAFF	TGTGCCAGCAGCGCGGGACCCGAAGGGTGGAGCACTGAAGCTTTCTTT
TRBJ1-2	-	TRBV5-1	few	CASSLEGGFGYTF	TGCGCCAGCAGCTTGGAAGGGGGATTCGGCTACACCTTC
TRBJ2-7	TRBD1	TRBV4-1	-	CASSQGQGHSYEQYF	TGCGCCAGCAGCCAAGGACAGGGGCACTCCTACGAGCAGTACTTC
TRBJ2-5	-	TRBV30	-	CAWSAVQETQYF	TGTGCCTGGAGTGCCGTCCAAGAGACCCAGTACTTC
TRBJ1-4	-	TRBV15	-	CATSARITNEKLFF	TGTGCCACCAGCGCCCGGATAACTAATGAAAAACTGTTTTTT
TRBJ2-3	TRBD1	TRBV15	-	CATSIDRGMDTQYF	TGTGCCACCAGCATTGACAGGGGAATGGATACGCAGTATTTT
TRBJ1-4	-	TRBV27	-	CASSLRGGRGEKLFF	TGTGCCAGCAGTTTAAGGGGGGGACGGGGGGAAAAACTGTTTTTT
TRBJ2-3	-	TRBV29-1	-	CSVEDLRRTDTQYF	TGCAGCGTTGAAGATCTTCGTCGCACAGATACGCAGTATTTT
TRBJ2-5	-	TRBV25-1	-	CASSSTLRETQYF	TGTGCCAGCAGTTCGACATTGAGGGAGACCCAGTACTTC
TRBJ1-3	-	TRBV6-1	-	CASSKSSGNTIYF	TGTGCCAGCAGTAAAAGCTCTGGAAACACCATATATTTT
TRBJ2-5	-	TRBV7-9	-	CATLTIPPGSLRETQYF	TGTGCCACCCTGACTATACCCCCAGGGTCCCTGAGGGAGACCCAGTACTTC
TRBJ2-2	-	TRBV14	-	CASSQLDTGELFF	TGTGCCAGCAGCCAGCTAGACACCGGGGAGCTGTTTTTT
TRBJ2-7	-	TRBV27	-	CASSWNREGEQYF	TGTGCCAGCAGTTGGAACAGGGAGGGCGAGCAGTACTTC
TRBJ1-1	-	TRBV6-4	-	CASSERLRGNTEAFF	TGTGCCAGCAGTGAGAGGCTCAGGGGGAACACTGAAGCTTTCTTT
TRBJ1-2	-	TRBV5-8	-	CASSRDGLGDYGYTF	TGTGCCAGCAGCCGAGACGGTTTGGGGGACTATGGCTACACCTTC
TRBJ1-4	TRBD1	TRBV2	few	CASSELTGKKLFF	TGTGCCAGCAGTGAATTGACAGGGAAGAAACTGTTTTTT
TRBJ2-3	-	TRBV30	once	CARGAADTQYF	TGTGCCCGGGGGGCAGCAGATACGCAGTATTTT
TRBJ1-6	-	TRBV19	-	CASRGGSYNSPLHF	TGTGCCTCCAGGGGTGGCTCCTATAATTCACCCCTCCACTTT
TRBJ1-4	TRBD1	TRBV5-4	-	CASSLGTGVYEKLFF	TGTGCCAGCAGCCTCGGGACAGGTGTTTATGAAAAACTGTTTTTT
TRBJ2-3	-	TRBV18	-	CASSPSTDTQYF	TGTGCCAGCTCACCGAGCACAGATACGCAGTATTTT
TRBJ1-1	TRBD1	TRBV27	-	CATRTGGFEAFF	TGTGCCACCAGGACAGGGGGCTTTGAAGCTTTCTTT
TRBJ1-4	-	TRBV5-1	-	CASSLVGTLNEKLFF	TGCGCCAGCAGCCTAGTCGGGACGCTTAATGAAAAACTGTTTTTT
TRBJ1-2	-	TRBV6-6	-	CASSSEGSGYTF	TGTGCCAGCAGTTCCGAGGGATCTGGCTACACCTTC
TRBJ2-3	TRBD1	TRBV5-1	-	CASSPTPGQGITDTQYF	TGCGCCAGCAGCCCCACCCCCGGACAGGGGATAACAGATACGCAGTATTTT